This T cell receptor beta chain was sequenced for a study of OX40 agonist ivuxolimab in advanced cancers. The CDR3 runs to 16 residues. The V and J ends lost 0 bases and 2 bases, in that order; junction bases with no gene match: 3. Germline V gene data show CDR1 as SGDLS and CDR2 as YYNGEE. The protocol was immunoSEQ multiplex PCR, while the TCRdb copy is restricted to in-frame clones and leaves out a portion. The profile shows about 91,000 clones, roughly 84% of them singletons. V gene TRBV9 combines with J gene TRBJ2-3, with 10 bases identical to TRBD2. This sequence was found in an adult with an advanced solid tumor such as melanoma, head and neck, liver or kidney cancer. Sequencing used CD4+ or CD8+ T cells sorted from blood, obtained in a trial of the OX40 agonist ivuxolimab. CDR3 sequence reads: CASSVVLAGSTDTQYF. The CDR3 DNA is TGTGCCAGCAGCGTAGTACTAGCGGGGTCCACAGATACGCAGTATTTT.